Shown below are 6 T cell receptor beta chains from a single sample sequenced in a study of regulatory T cells in long-lasting Graves disease listed by TCRdb under 2021. The sample's time point label, decoded: newly diagnosed GD, antithyroid drugs for less than 3 months. For both TCR sequencing and RNA sequencing, RNA was extracted from PBMCs using TRIzol. Library generation was performed with multiplex PCR. Sequenced using an Illumina HiSeq 4000. TCR beta libraries were built with iRepertoire HTBI primers and Arm-PCR amplification of CDR3 regions. TCRdb cleaned the public reads at Q25 with fastp, built clones with MiXCR and kept in-frame beta chains. Identical CDR3 proteins give one entry, which carries the most common genes and DNA. The sample table shows approximately 350,000 distinct CDR3 sequences, and under 20% are seen once. In total, the top ten clones hold just over 20% of the sample. A further study also used this sample, focusing on T cells in Graves' hyperthyroidism and ophthalmopathy.

The sequences come from peripheral blood mononuclear cells (PBMCs), collected at new diagnosis, from a patient treated with antithyroid drugs. The receptors stem from a woman under 30 with Graves disease. Donor details come from another sample of the same person, matched by shared clones.

Comments on this clonotype: Only one base separates this from a far larger clonotype, so it likely reflects a read error. The chain joins TRBV11-2 to TRBJ2-7, with D possibly TRBD2 on 5 matching bases. This CDR3 comprises 15 residues. V was clipped by 7 bases and J by 7 bases, with 23 bases between them. Germline V lookup: CDR1 SGHAT, CDR2 FQNNGV. This CDR3 is CASTQAGNSYNEQYF. The CDR3 coding sequence is TGTGCCAGCACCCAGGCCGGGAACTCCTACAATGAGCAGTACTTC.

This clonotype occurred a few times. This chain links TRBV6-2 or TRBV6-3 with TRBJ2-1; 12 nucleotides align to TRBD2. The J segment lost 7 bases and the V segment lost 2 bases, leaving 0 bases of the junction unmatched. CDR1 and CDR2 from the germline V gene are MNHEY and SVGEGT. The CDR3 spans 14 residues. The CDR3, as DNA: TGTGCCAGCAGTTACGGGACTAGCGGGAATGAGCAGTTCTTC. Amino acid sequence: CASSYGTSGNEQFF.

This sequence joins TRBV6-2 or TRBV6-3 and TRBJ1-6; TRBD1 agrees at 7 bases. The CDR3 covers 15 residues. The ends lost 5 bases at V and 5 bases at J; junction bases unmatched: 6. The V gene's germline CDR1 is MNHEY and CDR2 SVGEGT. The CDR3 region has the DNA TGTGCCAGCAGTGAAGCGGACAGGAATAATTCACCCCTCCACTTT. Its protein is CASSEADRNNSPLHF.

The genes are TRBV9 and TRBJ2-3; D not certain. The CDR3 loop spans 14 amino acids. The V end lost 6 bases, the J end lost 0 bases, and 11 bases lay between the germline ends. The germline CDR1 and CDR2 sequences are SGDLS and YYNGEE. The CDR3 DNA sequence: TGTGCCAGCACCGGACCCACCAGCACAGATACGCAGTATTTT. Translating it yields CASTGPTSTDTQYF. The entire variable domain, with the rest obtained from reference TRBV9 and TRBJ2-3, is as follows: DSGVTQTPKHLITATGQRVTLRCSPRSGDLSVYWYQQSLDQGLQFLIQYYNGEERAKGNILERFSAQQFPDLHSELNLSSLELGDSALYFCASTGPTSTDTQYFGPGTRLTVL.

This clonotype appeared many times. This chain uses TRBV5-1 with TRBJ1-1; 9 bases fit TRBD1. After removal of 0 bases from V and 6 bases from J, the junction contained 3 bases not matched to a gene. Germline CDR1 and CDR2: SGHRS and YFSETQ. This CDR3 contains 14 residues. In nucleotides, the CDR3 is TGCGCCAGCAGCTTGGATCACAGGGGGCCTGAAGCTTTCTTT. This encodes CASSLDHRGPEAFF.

In its sample, this clonotype was seen many times. V and J are TRBV11-1 and TRBJ2-1; 15 nucleotides align to TRBD2. The DNA end favors TRBJ2-5, so the J call may be wrong. This CDR3 has 18 amino acids. From germline, CDR1 is SGHAT and CDR2 FQDESV (reference sequence). DNA for the CDR3: TGTGCCAGCAGCTTTTCAGTCGGACTAGCGGGGGGGCAAGAGACCCAGTACTTC. Translated: CASSFSVGLAGGQETQYF.